This T cell receptor (beta chain) was obtained from a study of cytomegalovirus exposure and HLA in healthy donors (dated by TCRdb to about 2017). In terms of the full investigation: An earlier analysis of roughly 630 of the donors reported approximately 290 Gb of sequence data and 117 million unique TCR beta sequences from 150 million to 200 million T cells. Roughly 300 gigabases of sequencing data and tens of millions of unique TCR sequences were included in an early release covering roughly 600 HLA-typed donors. Of the 300 to 450 genotyped donors, less than 90% were placed in the genetic ancestry cluster associated with self-reported Caucasian donors. The aim of the study was to test whether cataloging public T cell receptors could identify signatures of past pathogen exposure. The T cell repertoires of 550 to 850 subjects were profiled by immunosequencing and related to cytomegalovirus serostatus. A separate validation cohort of about 110 different subjects was used in addition to the approximately 640-subject first cohort. To predict cytomegalovirus infection status, the study brought together high-throughput TCR immunosequencing, statistical association of individual TCRs with disease status, and machine learning. A later analysis re-examined previously published TCR beta repertoires from over 500 donors and added high-resolution HLA genotyping to investigate patterns of TCR occurrence. The later analysis used no new phenotypic data to find candidate immune exposures, relying instead on TCR beta sequences and their occurrence across donors. To decide whether each TCR beta V gene segment behaved as functional or pseudogenic, an earlier analysis of approximately 620 of the donors relied on high-throughput TCR beta sequencing. Donor age, sex, ethnicity and CMV serostatus were collected together with the repertoire data. In a later genetic analysis, genome-wide SNP genotypes for about 55% of the roughly 700 donors were used, and that subset was treated as a discovery cohort. All discovery cohort repertoires had been generated on a single sequencing platform. HLA typing included class I and class II loci at four-digit resolution. The number of donors typed differed by locus, with about 629-630 for A, B, C, DRB1 and DQB1, roughly 520 for DQA1, 606 for DPA1, and 450 to 480 for DPB1. Four or five DR-DQ haplotypes were treated as single units for association and clustering because of strong linkage in the cohort. On average, around 240,000 unique TCR beta nucleotide sequences were sequenced per donor among 398 genotyped donors of the cohort, with roughly 18% of those sequences being non-productive. General conclusions and limits of the study: While some public TCRs were present in many individuals, most TCR sequences turned up only very rarely across donors. The presence/absence analyses assumed that sequencing depth was roughly uniform across donors, and that assumption may not be true. A group of highly shared sequence variants was considered likely to be a technical artifact of the sequencing pipeline. Compared with equally common non-associated chains, HLA-associated TCR beta chains in a later analysis were more clonally expanded and had lower generation probabilities. HLA typing was unavailable for some donors at each locus, so association tests used only the typed subset. Linkage disequilibrium might explain the correlated functional status among segregating V segments, but an unknown experimental factor could not be excluded. In a later analysis, TCR association rates were found to vary across HLA loci, with the most associated TCRs seen for DRB1 alleles and the fewest for HLA-C alleles. V-gene and J-gene trimming of TCR beta chains was associated with a missense DCLRE1C variant in a later genetic analysis, and the association was replicated in an independent cohort. Compared with the roughly 670-donor mean, donors in an Asian-associated ancestry cluster had fewer N-insertions in productive TCRs, according to a later genetic analysis. Most CMV-associated TCR beta chains appeared to be HLA-restricted in a later analysis, and the HLA associations seemed to be driven largely by CMV exposure. At a false discovery rate of 0.05, a later analysis linked 15,000 to 20,000 TCR beta sequences to specific HLA alleles. Only TCR beta chains were sequenced in this cohort, and the absence of alpha or paired-chain data limited detectable features. Because counts were too low, seventeen rarely observed V segments, including chromosome 9 orphons, were left out of the earlier analysis of 500 to 650 of the donors. The study listed over 150 TCR beta chains as associated with cytomegalovirus. When HLA alleles, especially DR and DQ, strongly co-occurred, TCR associations were difficult to assign to individual alleles. In a later analysis, several top co-occurrence clusters were reported to appear linked to parvovirus B19, influenza, CMV and Epstein-Barr virus. An earlier analysis of roughly 570 of the donors showed that most TCR beta V segments appeared in productive rearrangements either about 90% or about 30% of the time, which broadly matched IMGT annotations. Immune exposure information for the cohort was limited to CMV serostatus. Some IMGT-functional V segments, including TRBV6-2 and TRBV6-3, could not be distinguished by the 87-base-pair reads and were therefore excluded. The classifier was reported to diagnose cytomegalovirus status with high specificity and sensitivity in both the original cohort and the validation cohort. The authors suggested that the approach could potentially be extended to other disease states and immunological phenotypes. A few of the identified cytomegalovirus-associated TCR beta chains were confirmed in vitro to be specific for cytomegalovirus antigens. A further reported finding was that TCR beta sequences accurately predicted the HLA-A and HLA-B alleles for most subjects in the first cohort.

This clone was seen just once. Its antigen remains undetermined. Base quality data are lacking; no much larger clone is found one base away. In total, approximately 700 healthy bone marrow donors made up the cohort. All cohort members were sampled while nominally healthy, although unrecorded immune exposures were likely present. The donor tested CMV seronegative and was one of the 352 seronegative cohort members. Every donor gave a peripheral blood sample, and the peripheral blood mononuclear cells from that sample were used for TCR beta sequencing. Genomic DNA was extracted from the blood cell samples with the Qiagen DNeasy Blood Extraction Kit. The library was produced with the immunoSEQ multiplex PCR assay. A mixture of 60 forward primers for TCR Vbeta segments and 13 reverse primers for TCR Jbeta segments was used in the multiplex PCR. Amplification of the CDR3 region of rearranged TCR beta genes was performed with a multiplex PCR assay on genomic DNA. Amplified TCR beta libraries were sequenced as 87-base-pair reads on the Illumina HiSeq System. As for the original processing: A later analysis counted about 80 million unique TCR beta chains across the 550 to 700 repertoires, and some 11 million of these chains were shared by at least two donors. To remove PCR and sequencing errors, raw reads were error-corrected and collapsed into unique sequences using a nearest-neighbor algorithm that merged closely related sequences. To assign V, D and J gene segments, CDR3 sequences were aligned to IMGT reference sequences. For a sequence to be retained, at least a six-nucleotide match to both a V gene segment and a J gene segment was required. A rearrangement was called productive if the CDR3 had no stop codons and remained in frame with V and J, and every other rearrangement was called non-productive. Following IMGT convention, CDR3 was defined as the stretch from the second conserved V-encoded cysteine up to the conserved J-encoded phenylalanine. In an earlier analysis of around 600 of the donors, sequences lacking an unambiguous match to a single V gene segment were excluded. An earlier analysis of about 590 of the donors classified V segments as functional when productive rearrangements were above 56.7% and as segregating when the standard deviation between donors was above 5%. A statistical classification framework was developed to diagnose cytomegalovirus status using the catalog of TCR beta chain sequences. A later analysis assigned V and J genes by comparing TCR nucleotide sequences with IMGT/GENE-DB human TR gene sequences. In a later analysis, CDR3 sequences and most-parsimonious VDJ recombination scenarios were assigned using the TCRdist pipeline. A later analysis defined each TCR beta chain by its CDR3 amino acid sequence plus V-gene family, and excluded reads lacking a unique V-gene family. To address suspected cross-contamination and a sequencing artifact, a later analysis removed approximately 600 highly shared, low-generation-probability nucleotide sequences. A later analysis calculated a clonal expansion index for each public chain from normalized within-repertoire ranks of inferred template counts. In a later analysis, generation probabilities were computed using a VDJ recombination model fitted to out-of-frame rearrangements, and the results were checked against IGoR. Hypergeometric tests were used in a later analysis to score TCR-TCR, TCR-HLA and TCR-CMV co-occurrence, with a repertoire-size bias correction applied to the TCR pairs. A later analysis estimated false discovery rates by permuting HLA or CMV assignments 20 times. A later analysis grouped co-occurring TCRs with DBSCAN, adding TCRdist sequence similarity when clustering within HLA-allele-positive subsets. For co-occurrence clustering, repertoires with fewer than 30,000 or more than 120,000 public chains were excluded, along with roughly 5 repertoires with anomalous nucleotide sharing. Imported from immuneACCESS, the table was reduced by TCRdb to in-frame sequences with V and J called. These copies leave out some clones; in studies compared against another copy, an unresolved V gene accounts for under half, and the cause of the remainder is not known. That table is the source of V, J and clone size, and D and trimming were worked out from the DNA. The sample yields approximately 170,000 clones; roughly 84% were counted once. Approximately 1.2% of the sample goes to the ten largest clones.

The CDR3 covers 15 residues, taking in both the cysteine and the phenylalanine. This entry keeps only the CDR3 DNA: 45 bases, framed from base 1. According to the germline V gene (reference sequence), CDR1 reads LNHDA and CDR2 reads SQIVND. The V end gives up 10 bases and the J end 5 bases, leaving 10 bases in the junction not matched to a gene. This receptor was obtained from a boy younger than 10 in good health and CMV-seronegative. The sequence is built from TRBV19 and TRBJ2-5; the central 13 bases match TRBD2. The sequenced sample was PBMCs. The bases are TGTGCCACCACGTCGACTAGCGGGGGGCGGGAGACCCAGTACTTC. The encoded protein is CATTSTSGGRETQYF.